This T cell receptor (beta chain) stems from a study of cytomegalovirus exposure and HLA in healthy donors. The study's findings and limits: The study listed approximately 160 cytomegalovirus-associated TCR beta chains.

As to this clone: The antigen is not known.

V lost 1 base and J lost 0, with 7 bases in between. The CDR3 contains 14 residues. Germline CDR1 and CDR2: SNHLY and FYNNEI. The PCR had 60 Vbeta and 13 Jbeta primers. The repertoire was sequenced with immunoSEQ multiplex PCR; TCRdb's copy has only in-frame clones and lacks some. The repertoire consists of around 200,000 clones, with approximately 80% occurring once and the leading ten covering 0.2% to 0.25%. The chain carries TRBV2 and TRBJ2-7; D gene ambiguous. The receptor's source is a girl aged 2 to 9 in good health and CMV-seronegative. The sequenced sample consisted of PBMCs. DNA for the CDR3: TGTGCCAGCAGTGAAGGCTTTAGCTCCTACGAGCAGTACTTC. It is translated as CASSEGFSSYEQYF.